The next 6 T cell receptor beta chains were all read from a single sample in a study of blood T cell repertoires in COVID-19. This table comes from immunoSEQ multiplex PCR, and its TCRdb copy is limited to in-frame clones, with some not included. Of around 300,000 clones in the sample, 85% to 90% were seen once. Sequencing was performed on peripheral blood. The receptors stem from a woman in her thirties or forties with acute or convalescent COVID-19.

The chain has TRBV27 and TRBJ2-1, with unresolved D. CDR3 size: 12 residues. Germline CDR1 MNHEY, CDR2 SMNVEV (reference sequence). Trimming pared 5 bases from V and 4 bases from J, leaving 6 bases between. As DNA, the CDR3 is TGTGCCAGCAGTCCGGGTTACAATGAGCAGTTCTTC. Its protein is CASSPGYNEQFF.

The rearrangement uses TRBV7-2 and TRBJ2-2, with 7 bases aligning to TRBD1. CDR3 length: 16 amino acids. The germline CDR1 and CDR2 sequences are SGHTA and FQGNSA. The ends lost 5 bases at V and 1 base at J; junction bases unmatched: 7. This CDR3 reads CASSVNRGKNTGELFF. CDR3 in DNA: TGTGCCAGCAGCGTCAACAGGGGAAAGAACACCGGGGAGCTGTTTTTT. The full variable domain, completed using reference TRBV7-2 and TRBJ2-2, is GAGVSQSPSNKVTEKGKDVELRCDPISGHTALYWYRQSLGQGLEFLIYFQGNSAPDKSGLPSDRFSAERTGGSVSTLTIQRTQQEDSAVYLCASSVNRGKNTGELFFGEGSRLTVL.

The chain carries TRBV9 and TRBJ1-2, with D hard to call. V was clipped by 3 bases and J by 5 bases, with 11 bases between them. The CDR3 extends over 13 amino acids. In germline, CDR1 is SGDLS, CDR2 YYNGEE. The chain's CDR3 is CASSASGRYGYTF. The CDR3 region has the DNA TGTGCCAGCAGCGCCTCTGGGAGGTATGGCTACACCTTC.

This sequence joins TRBV7-2 and TRBJ1-5; D is unclear. The germline V and J ends were trimmed by 2 bases and 3 bases, with 8 bases remaining between them. Germline V CDR1 and CDR2: SGHTA, FQGNSA. The CDR3 length is 14 residues. CDR3 residues: CASSLRDFNQPQHF. The CDR3 DNA is TGTGCCAGCAGCTTACGGGATTTCAATCAGCCCCAGCATTTT. Drawing the rest from reference TRBV7-2 and TRBJ1-5, the complete variable domain is GAGVSQSPSNKVTEKGKDVELRCDPISGHTALYWYRQSLGQGLEFLIYFQGNSAPDKSGLPSDRFSAERTGGSVSTLTIQRTQQEDSAVYLCASSLRDFNQPQHFGDGTRLSIL.

The rearrangement links TRBV21-1 to TRBJ2-7; the table's TRBD2 call for D was not verified on the DNA. TRBV21-1 constitutes a pseudogene. The CDR3 runs to 16 residues. This CDR3 reads CASSKGRGARTYEQYV. The CDR3 region has the DNA TGTGCCAGCAGCAAGGGGAGGGGGGCGCGGACCTACGAGCAGTACGTC.

This chain connects TRBV5-1 to TRBJ1-2, with D perhaps matching TRBD1 (6 bases). Trimming pared 4 bases from V and 8 bases from J, leaving 18 bases between. Looked up from germline, CDR1 is SGHRS and CDR2 is YFSETQ. The CDR3 is made up of 14 amino acids. CDR3 nucleotide sequence: TGCGCCAGCAGCGAGACGACAGGAAATGTGGGCTACACCTTC. Protein product: CASSETTGNVGYTF.